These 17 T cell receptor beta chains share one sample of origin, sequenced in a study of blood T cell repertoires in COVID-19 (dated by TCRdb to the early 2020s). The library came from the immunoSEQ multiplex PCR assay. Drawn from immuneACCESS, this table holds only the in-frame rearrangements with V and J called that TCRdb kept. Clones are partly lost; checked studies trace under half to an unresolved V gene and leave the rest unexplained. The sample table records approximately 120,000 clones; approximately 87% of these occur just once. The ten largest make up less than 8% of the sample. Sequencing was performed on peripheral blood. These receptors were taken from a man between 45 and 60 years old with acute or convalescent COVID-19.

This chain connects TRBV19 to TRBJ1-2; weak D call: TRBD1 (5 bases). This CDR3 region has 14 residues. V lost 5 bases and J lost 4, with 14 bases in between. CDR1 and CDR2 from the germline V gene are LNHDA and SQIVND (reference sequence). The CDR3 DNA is TGTGCCAGTAGTCAGGTTCAGGGATCCTATGGCTACACCTTC. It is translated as CASSQVQGSYGYTF.

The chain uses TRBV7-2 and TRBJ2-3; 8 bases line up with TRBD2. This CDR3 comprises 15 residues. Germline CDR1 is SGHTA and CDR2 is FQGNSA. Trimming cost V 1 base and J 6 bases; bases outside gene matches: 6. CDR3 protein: CASSLGRREVDTQYF. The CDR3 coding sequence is TGTGCCAGCAGCTTAGGCCGGCGGGAGGTGGATACGCAGTATTTT.

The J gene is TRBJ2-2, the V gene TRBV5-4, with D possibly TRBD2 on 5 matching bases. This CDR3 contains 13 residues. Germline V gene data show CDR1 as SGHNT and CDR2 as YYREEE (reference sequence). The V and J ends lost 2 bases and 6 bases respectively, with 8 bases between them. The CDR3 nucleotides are TGTGCCAGCAGCTTTATCGGGGCCGGGGAGCTGTTTTTT. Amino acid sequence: CASSFIGAGELFF.

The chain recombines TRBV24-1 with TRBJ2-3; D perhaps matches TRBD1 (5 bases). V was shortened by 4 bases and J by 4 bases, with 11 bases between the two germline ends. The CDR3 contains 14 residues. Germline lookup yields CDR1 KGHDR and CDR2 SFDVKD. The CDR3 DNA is TGTGCCACCAGTGAGTCAGGGCCCCCAGATACGCAGTATTTT. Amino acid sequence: CATSESGPPDTQYF.

CDR3 protein: CASSISGTSVGNEQFF. The CDR3 DNA reads TGTGCCAGCAGCATTTCCGGGACTAGCGTAGGAAATGAGCAGTTCTTC. The chain links TRBV9 to TRBJ2-1; 10 nucleotides agree with TRBD2. Per the germline V gene, CDR1 is SGDLS and CDR2 is YYNGEE. The CDR3 spans 16 residues. After removal of 4 bases from V and 7 bases from J, the junction contained 11 bases not matched to a gene.

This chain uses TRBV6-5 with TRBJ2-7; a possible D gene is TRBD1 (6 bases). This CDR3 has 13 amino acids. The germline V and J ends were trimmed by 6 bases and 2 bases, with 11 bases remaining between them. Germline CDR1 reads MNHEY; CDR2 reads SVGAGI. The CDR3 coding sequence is TGTGCCAGCAGAAGGACAGAGACCTACGAGCAGTACTTC. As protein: CASRRTETYEQYF.

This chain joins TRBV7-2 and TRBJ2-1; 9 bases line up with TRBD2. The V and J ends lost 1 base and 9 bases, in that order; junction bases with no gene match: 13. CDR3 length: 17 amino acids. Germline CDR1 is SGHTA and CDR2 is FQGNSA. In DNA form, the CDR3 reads TGTGCCAGCAGCTTAGGAGGGTTAGTTAGCGGGAGCACTGAGCAGTTCTTC. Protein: CASSLGGLVSGSTEQFF.

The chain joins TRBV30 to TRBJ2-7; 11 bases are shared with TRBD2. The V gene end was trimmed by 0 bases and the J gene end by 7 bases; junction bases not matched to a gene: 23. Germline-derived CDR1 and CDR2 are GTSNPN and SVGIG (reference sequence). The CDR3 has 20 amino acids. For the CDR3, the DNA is TGTGCCTGGAGTGTGGATTTCGGGCAGGGTGGCCTAGCGGGAGGTAGGGAGCAGTACTTC. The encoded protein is CAWSVDFGQGGLAGGREQYF.

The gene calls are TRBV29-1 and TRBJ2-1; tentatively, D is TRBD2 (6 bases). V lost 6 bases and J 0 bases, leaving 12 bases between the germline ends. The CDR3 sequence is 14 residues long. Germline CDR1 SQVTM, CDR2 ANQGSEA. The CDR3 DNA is TGCAGCGTGCGGCGGGGAAGCTCCTACAATGAGCAGTTCTTC. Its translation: CSVRRGSSYNEQFF.

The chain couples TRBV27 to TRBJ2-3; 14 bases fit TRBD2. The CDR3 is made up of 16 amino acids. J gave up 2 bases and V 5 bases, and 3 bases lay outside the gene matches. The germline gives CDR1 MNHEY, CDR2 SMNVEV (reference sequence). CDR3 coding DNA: TGTGCCAGCAGTGAGACTAGCGGGAGGGCCACAGATACGCAGTATTTT. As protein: CASSETSGRATDTQYF.

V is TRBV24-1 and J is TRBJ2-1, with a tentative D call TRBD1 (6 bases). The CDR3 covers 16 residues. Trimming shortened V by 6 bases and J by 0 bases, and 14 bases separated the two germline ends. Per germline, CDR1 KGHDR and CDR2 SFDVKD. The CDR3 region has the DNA TGTGCCACCAGTCCTAGGACAGCTAGCTCCTACAATGAGCAGTTCTTC. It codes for CATSPRTASSYNEQFF.

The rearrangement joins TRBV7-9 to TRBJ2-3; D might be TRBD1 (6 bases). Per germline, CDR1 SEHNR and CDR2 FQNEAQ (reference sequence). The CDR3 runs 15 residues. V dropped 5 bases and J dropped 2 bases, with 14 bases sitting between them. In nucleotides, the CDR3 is TGTGCCAGCAGCATTACGACAGGAGTCACAGATACGCAGTATTTT. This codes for CASSITTGVTDTQYF.

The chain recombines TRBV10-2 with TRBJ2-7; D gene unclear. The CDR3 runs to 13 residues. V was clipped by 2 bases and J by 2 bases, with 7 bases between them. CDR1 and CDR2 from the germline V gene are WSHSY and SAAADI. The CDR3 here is CASSELAPYEQYF. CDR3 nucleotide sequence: TGCGCCAGCAGTGAGCTGGCTCCCTACGAGCAGTACTTC.

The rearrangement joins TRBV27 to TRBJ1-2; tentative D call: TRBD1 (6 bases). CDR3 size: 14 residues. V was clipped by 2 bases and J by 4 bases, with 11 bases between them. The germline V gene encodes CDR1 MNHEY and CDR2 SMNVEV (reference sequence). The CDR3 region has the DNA TGTGCCAGCAGTTTAAGAGGGGGAGCCTATGGCTACACCTTC. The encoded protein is CASSLRGGAYGYTF.

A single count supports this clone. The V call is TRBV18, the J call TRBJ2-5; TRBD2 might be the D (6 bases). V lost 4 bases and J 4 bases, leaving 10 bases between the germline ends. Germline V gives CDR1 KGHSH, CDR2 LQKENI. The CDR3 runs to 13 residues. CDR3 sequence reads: CASSRRRGETQYF. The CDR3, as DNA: TGTGCCAGCTCACGCCGGAGGGGAGAGACCCAGTACTTC.

CDR3 DNA sequence: TGTGCCACTTCCGGCGGGGCGGGAGCCCTCACAGATACGCAGTATTTT. Encoded protein: CATSGGAGALTDTQYF. This chain uses TRBV24-1 with TRBJ2-3, with 7 bases aligning to TRBD2. V shed 10 bases and J 2 bases; nucleotides not matched to a gene: 14. Germline V gene lookup returns CDR1 KGHDR and CDR2 SFDVKD. The CDR3 length is 16 residues.

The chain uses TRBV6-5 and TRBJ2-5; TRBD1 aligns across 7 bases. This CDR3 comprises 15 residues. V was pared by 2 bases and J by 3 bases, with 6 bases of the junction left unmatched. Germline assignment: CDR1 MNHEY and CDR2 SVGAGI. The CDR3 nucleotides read TGTGCCAGCAGTTACGCAGCCGGGACAGAAGAGACCCAGTACTTC. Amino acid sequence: CASSYAAGTEETQYF.